Presented here are 32 T cell receptor beta chains from one specimen sequenced in a study of blood T cell repertoires in COVID-19. Assay used: immunoSEQ multiplex PCR; TCRdb lists only in-frame clones, some missing. The table lists 150,000 to 200,000 clones, roughly 83% of them singletons. The sequenced material came from peripheral blood. These TCRs come from a human donor in a cohort sampled during active COVID-19.

The gene calls are TRBV7-6 and TRBJ2-2, with D possibly matching TRBD2 (5 bases). The CDR3 totals 17 residues. V was clipped by 0 bases and J by 2 bases, with 13 bases between them. Germline CDR1 is SGHVS and CDR2 is FNYEAQ. The CDR3, as DNA: TGTGCCAGCAGCTTAGCCATAGCTAGCTATAACACCGGGGAGCTGTTTTTT. Protein sequence: CASSLAIASYNTGELFF.

The chain combines TRBV6-2 or TRBV6-3 with TRBJ2-1; 8 bases are a match to TRBD2. Germline-derived CDR1 and CDR2 are MNHEY and SVGEGT. CDR3 length: 17 residues. Trimming at V came to 0 bases and at J to 4 bases, leaving 8 bases not matched to a gene. The CDR3 nucleotides are TGTGCCAGCAGTTACTCGTTCGGCGGGGGGACTTACAATGAGCAGTTCTTC. Protein product: CASSYSFGGGTYNEQFF.

V usage is TRBV3-1 (or the pseudogene TRBV3-2) and J usage is TRBJ1-2; 8 bases are a match to TRBD1. Losses at the gene ends were 3 bases for V and 4 bases for J; bases not matched to a gene: 4. The CDR3 length is 14 residues. Germline loops: CDR1 LGHDT, CDR2 YNNKEL (reference sequence). The chain's CDR3 is CASSHQTGGYGYTF. Written as DNA, the CDR3 is TGTGCCAGCAGCCATCAAACAGGGGGCTATGGCTACACCTTC.

CDR3 sequence: CASSLGGGDGYTF. The CDR3 DNA reads TGTGCCAGCAGCTTAGGAGGGGGCGATGGCTACACCTTC. This chain uses TRBV7-2 with TRBJ1-2, with 7 bases aligning to TRBD1. CDR1 is SGHTA, CDR2 FQGNSA, per germline. The CDR3 extends over 13 amino acids. V was clipped by 1 base and J by 6 bases; unmatched bases: 2.

The V call is TRBV6-5, the J call TRBJ2-1; tentatively, D is TRBD2 (5 bases). The V end was cut by 2 bases, the J end by 0 bases, with 8 bases between. CDR3 length equals 15 residues. CDR1 and CDR2 (germline): MNHEY, SVGAGI. CDR3 loop: CASSYRRASYNEQFF. CDR3 sequence (DNA): TGTGCCAGCAGTTACAGGCGGGCCTCCTACAATGAGCAGTTCTTC.

The chain uses TRBV27 and TRBJ1-2; TRBD1 matches 7 bases. Germline CDR1 MNHEY, CDR2 SMNVEV (reference sequence). This CDR3 is built from 13 residues. Trimming cost V 3 bases and J 3 bases; bases outside gene matches: 1. CDR3 bases: TGTGCCAGCAGTTTTGGGACAGACTATGGCTACACCTTC. Protein: CASSFGTDYGYTF.

This chain joins TRBV18 and TRBJ2-6, with D possibly TRBD1 on 5 matching bases. The germline V gene encodes CDR1 KGHSH and CDR2 LQKENI. The V gene lost 2 bases and the J gene lost 4 bases, with 9 bases spanning the gap. The CDR3 has 15 residues. The CDR3 spells CASSPIRAGANVLTF. DNA of the CDR3: TGTGCCAGCTCACCAATCAGGGCCGGGGCCAACGTCCTGACTTTC.

In its sample, this clone was seen a few times. This rearrangement joins TRBV6-1 to TRBJ2-3, with D maybe TRBD1 (6 bases). V was cut by 2 bases and J by 4 bases, with 13 bases left in between. The CDR3 has 15 amino acids. Germline loops: CDR1 MNHNS, CDR2 SASEGT. The CDR3 spells CASSEMSGGADTQYF. The CDR3 bases are TGTGCCAGCAGTGAAATGAGTGGGGGCGCAGATACGCAGTATTTT.

This chain links TRBV7-9 with TRBJ1-5; D uncertain. Trimming pared 4 bases from V and 5 bases from J, leaving 12 bases between. CDR3 size: 14 residues. Germline lookup yields CDR1 SEHNR and CDR2 FQNEAQ (reference sequence). The CDR3 coding sequence is TGTGCCAGCAGCTCCTCCGGGATATATCAGCCCCAGCATTTT. Translation: CASSSSGIYQPQHF.

DNA of the CDR3: TGTGCCAGTAGTATAGGCAGGGGCCGTCAGGACACTGAAGCTTTCTTT. Translated, it gives CASSIGRGRQDTEAFF. The chain couples TRBV19 to TRBJ1-1, with D perhaps matching TRBD1 (6 bases). Trimming removed 1 base from V and 3 bases from J, with 15 bases in between. The germline V gene encodes CDR1 LNHDA and CDR2 SQIVND (reference sequence). CDR3 size: 16 residues.

A few counts support this clone. The J gene is TRBJ2-3, the V gene TRBV5-8, with a weak D call TRBD2 (6 bases). This CDR3 spans 18 amino acids. In germline, CDR1 is SGHTS, CDR2 YDEGEE. The ends were cut back, 0 bases at V and 0 bases at J, with 17 bases in the middle. DNA for the CDR3: TGTGCCAGCAGCTTGGGGCACTCTGGAGGGGCTAGCACAGATACGCAGTATTTT. Translated, it gives CASSLGHSGGASTDTQYF.

The V call is TRBV15, the J call TRBJ1-3; D gene uncertain. Trimming took 0 bases from V and 0 from J, leaving 15 bases between them. CDR1 and CDR2 from the germline V gene are LNHNV and YYDKDF (reference sequence). The CDR3 is made up of 18 amino acids. CDR3 amino acids: CATSRDLGRGTSGNTIYF. The CDR3 DNA sequence: TGTGCCACCAGCAGAGATCTCGGCCGGGGAACCTCTGGAAACACCATATATTTT. Full variable domain (remainder filled in from reference TRBV15 and TRBJ1-3): DAMVIQNPRYQVTQFGKPVTLSCSQTLNHNVMYWYQQKSSQAPKLLFHYYDKDFNNEADTPDNFQSRRPNTSFCFLDIRSPGLGDTAMYLCATSRDLGRGTSGNTIYFGEGSWLTVV.

This clone was counted at least ten times. This specimen includes other DNA sequences encoding the same CDR3. The chain employs TRBV27 and TRBJ1-2; the D gene is possibly TRBD1 (5 bases). The CDR3 runs to 13 residues. With 2 bases removed from V and 2 bases from J, the gap between germline ends came to 6 bases. Germline V lookup: CDR1 MNHEY, CDR2 SMNVEV (reference sequence). The CDR3 here is CASSLAGNYGYTF. For the CDR3, the DNA is TGTGCCAGCAGTTTAGCAGGGAACTATGGCTACACCTTC.

CDR3 in DNA: TGCGCCAGCAGCCAAGATAGGGCAGGGTGGGAGCAGTACTTC. Amino acid sequence: CASSQDRAGWEQYF. V gene TRBV4-1 combines with J gene TRBJ2-7; D possibly corresponds to TRBD1 (5 bases). The V end was cut by 0 bases, the J end by 7 bases, with 13 bases between. The germline CDR1 and CDR2 sequences are MGHRA and YSYEKL. CDR3 length: 14 amino acids.

The genes are TRBV27 and TRBJ2-1; TRBD2 agrees at 9 bases. The germline V gene has CDR1 MNHEY and CDR2 SMNVEV (reference sequence). Losses at the gene ends were 6 bases for V and 6 bases for J; bases not matched to a gene: 12. CDR3 length: 16 residues. CDR3 in DNA: TGTGCCAGCAGCCCCCAATTAGCGGGAGCTGGCAATGAGCAGTTCTTC. This codes for CASSPQLAGAGNEQFF.

The rearrangement links TRBV7-8 to TRBJ2-7; 9 bases match TRBD2. The length of the CDR3 is 13 residues. CDR1 SGHVS and CDR2 FQNEAQ come from the germline V gene. V dropped 2 bases and J dropped 4; count of bases not matched to a gene: 0. As DNA, the CDR3 is TGTGCCAGCAGCTTAAGCGGGAGGTACGAGCAGTACTTC. It is translated as CASSLSGRYEQYF.

The chain employs TRBV28 and TRBJ1-2; D call uncertain. Per germline, CDR1 MDHEN and CDR2 SYDVKM. Trimming cost V 2 bases and J 4 bases, with 11 bases left between them. CDR3 length: 14 residues. The CDR3 here is CASSLLADTYGYTF. DNA for the CDR3: TGTGCCAGCAGTTTACTGGCCGATACCTATGGCTACACCTTC.

This chain uses TRBV6-6 with TRBJ2-7, with 7 bases lining up with TRBD2. Trimming cost V 7 bases and J 9 bases; bases outside gene matches: 12. CDR1 MNHNY and CDR2 SVGAGI come from the germline V gene (reference sequence). The CDR3 spans 13 residues. The CDR3: CASTPNTGLWQYF. The DNA for the CDR3 is TGTGCCAGCACCCCAAACACGGGACTATGGCAGTACTTC.

Regarding this clone: The sample has other DNA sequences that encode this CDR3 too. The V call is TRBV6-5, the J call TRBJ2-7; TRBD2 aligns across 8 bases. In germline, CDR1 is MNHEY, CDR2 SVGAGI. The CDR3 runs to 15 residues. The junction had 2 bases not matched to a gene; V was cut back by 0 bases and J by 1 base. CDR3 DNA: TGTGCCAGCAGTTACTCGGGCGGGGGGTCCTACGAGCAGTACTTC. The encoded protein is CASSYSGGGSYEQYF.

The CDR3 protein is CASSLGGGTRPSYEQYF. The CDR3 DNA reads as TGTGCCAGCAGCTTGGGTGGGGGGACTAGACCTTCCTACGAGCAGTACTTC. The chain joins TRBV5-5 to TRBJ2-7; 8 nucleotides align to TRBD2. CDR1 is SGHKS, CDR2 YYEKEE, per germline (reference sequence). V lost 0 bases, J lost 1 base, and 9 bases stayed unmatched. CDR3 length: 17 amino acids. Based on the CDR3 plus reference TRBV5-5 and TRBJ2-7, the full variable domain is DAGVTQSPTHLIKTRGQQVTLRCSPISGHKSVSWYQQVLGQGPQFIFQYYEKEERGRGNFPDRFSARQFPNYSSELNVNALLLGDSALYLCASSLGGGTRPSYEQYFGPGTRLTVT.

The rearrangement uses TRBV28 and TRBJ1-2, with 12 bases fitting TRBD1. CDR1 and CDR2 (germline): MDHEN, SYDVKM. V lost 0 bases and J lost 8; bases outside the gene matches: 4. The CDR3 runs 15 residues. CDR3 sequence: CASSLWGQGADGYTF. CDR3 nucleotide sequence: TGTGCCAGCAGTTTATGGGGACAGGGGGCAGACGGCTACACCTTC.

The chain couples TRBV9 to TRBJ1-2; unclear D gene. The germline V and J ends were trimmed by 0 bases and 7 bases, with 13 bases remaining between them. This CDR3 region has 14 residues. Germline CDR1 is SGDLS and CDR2 is YYNGEE. The CDR3 DNA sequence: TGTGCCAGCAGCGTAGAAGGGAGTATCTCTGGCTACACCTTC. Protein: CASSVEGSISGYTF.

This rearrangement joins TRBV5-6 to TRBJ2-7; D perhaps matches TRBD2 (5 bases). The germline V and J ends were trimmed by 0 bases and 0 bases, with 10 bases remaining between them. Germline CDR1 and CDR2: SGHDT and YYEEEE. The CDR3 runs 15 residues. Here the CDR3 DNA reads TGTGCCAGCAGCTTGGAACCGGGAAACTCCTACGAGCAGTACTTC. Protein product: CASSLEPGNSYEQYF.

This chain links TRBV5-5 with TRBJ2-7, with 8 positions matching TRBD1. CDR1 SGHKS and CDR2 YYEKEE come from the germline V gene (reference sequence). The CDR3 spans 15 residues. V gave up 2 bases and J gave up 0 bases; unmatched junction bases: 4. CDR3 region: CASSFRTGSSYEQYF. The CDR3 DNA follows: TGTGCCAGCAGCTTTAGGACAGGGAGCTCCTACGAGCAGTACTTC. Supplemented by reference TRBV5-5 and TRBJ2-7, the full variable domain reads DAGVTQSPTHLIKTRGQQVTLRCSPISGHKSVSWYQQVLGQGPQFIFQYYEKEERGRGNFPDRFSARQFPNYSSELNVNALLLGDSALYLCASSFRTGSSYEQYFGPGTRLTVT.

The V call is TRBV12-1, the J call TRBJ1-5. TRBV12-1 is an annotated pseudogene. CDR3 length: 14 residues. Here the CDR3 DNA reads TGTGCCAGCAGCTTTGCGAGGCGCAATCAGCCCCAGCATTTT. Translated, it gives CASSFARRNQPQHF.

The chain joins TRBV19 to TRBJ2-4, with a weak D call TRBD2 (6 bases). Germline CDR1 and CDR2: LNHDA and SQIVND (reference sequence). Between the trimmed V and J ends, which lost 4 bases and 3 bases, there was a span of 16 bases. CDR3 length equals 16 residues. CDR3 DNA sequence: TGTGCCAGTAGTAGGGCGAGGAGGGTGGACAAAAACATTCAGTACTTC. Amino acids: CASSRARRVDKNIQYF.

The J gene is TRBJ2-3, the V gene TRBV24-1; 7 bases are a match to TRBD1. The junction had 13 bases not matched to a gene; V was cut back by 4 bases and J by 4 bases. Per the germline V gene, CDR1 is KGHDR and CDR2 is SFDVKD. This CDR3 spans 17 amino acids. The CDR3 sequence: CATSDPRQGNGPDTQYF. CDR3 nucleotide sequence: TGTGCCACCAGTGACCCAAGACAGGGTAATGGCCCAGATACGCAGTATTTT.

The V call is TRBV18, the J call TRBJ1-6, with a possible D match to TRBD1 (6 bases). Trimming pared 0 bases from V and 6 bases from J, leaving 12 bases between. Per the germline V gene, CDR1 is KGHSH and CDR2 is LQKENI. The CDR3 extends over 16 amino acids. The CDR3 DNA reads TGTGCCAGCTCACCACCCGGGACATCCACTAATTCACCCCTCCACTTT. This translates into CASSPPGTSTNSPLHF.

The chain employs TRBV3-1 (or the pseudogene TRBV3-2) and TRBJ2-3, with TRBD2 matching 9 bases. Germline-derived CDR1 and CDR2 are LGHDT and YNNKEL (reference sequence). CDR3 length equals 17 residues. Losses at the gene ends were 2 bases for V and 1 base for J; bases not matched to a gene: 7. Here the CDR3 reads CASSQTPSSGGTDTQYF. Written as DNA, the CDR3 is TGTGCCAGCAGCCAAACCCCCTCTAGCGGGGGCACAGATACGCAGTATTTT.

V is TRBV10-2 and J is TRBJ2-7, with 9 bases lining up with TRBD1. V gave up 7 bases and J gave up 5 bases; unmatched junction bases: 18. Per germline, CDR1 WSHSY and CDR2 SAAADI. The length of the CDR3 is 17 residues. CDR3 bases: TGCGCCAGCAAGTCGATCGGGTGGGGGACAGGGAACAACGAGCAGTACTTC. It specifies CASKSIGWGTGNNEQYF.

The rearrangement links TRBV3-1 (or the pseudogene TRBV3-2) to TRBJ1-6; D is perhaps TRBD1 (6 bases). This CDR3 contains 13 residues. In germline, CDR1 is LGHDT, CDR2 YNNKEL (reference sequence). V lost 0 bases and J lost 10, with 7 bases in between. The chain's CDR3 is CASSQDGGSPLHF. CDR3 sequence (DNA): TGTGCCAGCAGCCAAGATGGGGGCTCACCCCTCCACTTT.

The sample holds a few counts of this clone. This rearrangement joins TRBV7-9 to TRBJ1-5; no clear D gene. Germline V lookup: CDR1 SEHNR, CDR2 FQNEAQ (reference sequence). The V end was cut by 5 bases, the J end by 3 bases, with 11 bases between. The CDR3 loop spans 14 amino acids. The CDR3 DNA is TGTGCCAGCAGCCCGGTCACGCTCAATCAGCCCCAGCATTTT. As protein: CASSPVTLNQPQHF. The whole variable domain, filled in from reference TRBV7-9 and TRBJ1-5, reads DTGVSQNPRHKITKRGQNVTFRCDPISEHNRLYWYRQTLGQGPEFLTYFQNEAQLEKSRLLSDRFSAERPKGSFSTLEIQRTEQGDSAMYLCASSPVTLNQPQHFGDGTRLSIL.